This TCR beta chain was profiled in a study of T cell repertoires in cytomegalovirus infection. Each CDR3 protein is one row after TCRdb ran MiXCR on the reads. This table holds roughly 920,000 distinct CDR3 sequences, around 29% found once. Concerning this clonotype itself: Its antigen is undetermined.

Trimming removed 5 bases at V and 0 bases at J, with 7 bases between. Germline CDR1 MNHEY, CDR2 SMNVEV (reference sequence). The CDR3 is made up of 14 amino acids. The specimen was cultured CD8+ T cells from PBMCs, collected from culture after CMV antigen stimulation. The chain employs TRBV27 and TRBJ2-2; unclear D gene. The TCR originated in a human donor in good health (CMV status not recorded). Some clones in this sample may be carry-over from other donors' samples. The CDR3 coding sequence is TGTGCCAGCAGTCCTATAACGAACACCGGGGAGCTGTTTTTT. Translating gives CASSPITNTGELFF.